This is a list of T cell receptor beta chains from one sample in a study of beta chain features in type 1 diabetes. Assay: immunoSEQ multiplex PCR; the TCRdb copy retains only in-frame clones and omits some. The table lists about 230,000 clones, roughly 9.6% of them singletons. Sequenced material: naive CD4+ T cells from blood. All receptors derive from a woman under 30 in good health. CDR3s include the opening cysteine and the closing phenylalanine or tryptophan. D genes are given only for firm matches. Clone size is shown for a subset of rows, as once, few, many or a class of expanded clone.

few	TRBD1	TRBJ2-5	TRBV5-6	15	CASSLGQGTEETQYF	TGTGCCAGCAGCCTAGGACAGGGTACTGAAGAGACCCAGTACTTC
few	TRBD1	TRBJ1-4	TRBV4-2	14	CASSQEGWGQELFF	TGTGCCAGCAGCCAAGAGGGTTGGGGACAGGAACTGTTTTTT
-	-	TRBJ1-6	TRBV19	14	CASSIVGGNSPLHF	TGTGCCAGTAGTATAGTGGGAGGAAATTCACCCCTCCACTTT
-	-	TRBJ1-3	TRBV30	16	CAWSGGRALSGNTIYF	TGTGCCTGGAGTGGAGGCAGGGCTCTCTCTGGAAACACCATATATTTT
-	TRBD1	TRBJ2-7	TRBV27	14	CASSLSDRGYEQYF	TGTGCCAGCAGTTTATCGGACAGGGGTTACGAGCAGTACTTC
-	-	TRBJ2-7	TRBV1	10	CTSAGTKQYF	TGCACCAGCGCCGGGACTAAGCAGTACTTC
few	TRBD2	TRBJ2-7	TRBV6-1	15	CASSGTSGSTVEQYF	TGTGCCAGCAGCGGGACTAGCGGGAGTACTGTCGAGCAGTACTTC
-	-	TRBJ2-1	TRBV5-1	14	CASSLEGGPREQFF	TGCGCCAGCAGCTTGGAGGGGGGGCCTCGGGAGCAGTTCTTC
-	-	TRBJ1-1	TRBV5-4	14	CASSPGAGVGEAFF	TGTGCCAGCAGCCCCGGGGCAGGGGTGGGTGAAGCTTTCTTT
-	-	TRBJ1-5	TRBV30	14	CAWSGGRNNQPQHF	TGTGCCTGGAGTGGGGGGCGCAACAATCAGCCCCAGCATTTT
-	-	TRBJ2-3	TRBV5-4	15	CASSFVTGGTDTQYF	TGTGCCAGCAGCTTCGTAACGGGAGGCACAGATACGCAGTATTTT
-	-	TRBJ2-7	TRBV7-9	14	CASAPVRVVYEQYF	TGTGCCAGCGCCCCGGTCAGGGTTGTTTACGAGCAGTACTTC
few	TRBD1	TRBJ2-1	TRBV9	15	CASSEGDRGYNEQFF	TGTGCCAGCAGCGAGGGGGACAGGGGGTACAATGAGCAGTTCTTC
-	-	TRBJ2-7	TRBV5-1	15	CASSLAEGVAYEQYF	TGCGCCAGCAGCTTGGCCGAGGGGGTAGCCTACGAGCAGTACTTC
few	TRBD2	TRBJ2-1	TRBV7-9	16	CASRKPGLAGGREQFF	TGTGCCAGCAGAAAGCCCGGACTAGCGGGGGGGCGTGAGCAGTTCTTC
few	TRBD2	TRBJ2-2	TRBV28	18	CASSSPPRGRGGTGELFF	TGTGCCAGCAGTTCCCCCCCCCGCGGGAGAGGAGGGACCGGGGAGCTGTTTTTT
-	-	TRBJ2-7	TRBV6-5	15	CASSPELSSSYEQYF	TGTGCCAGCAGTCCGGAGCTTTCGAGCTCCTACGAGCAGTACTTC
few	-	TRBJ2-5	TRBV6-6	14	CASSYFSGQETQYF	TGTGCCAGCAGTTACTTTTCCGGGCAAGAGACCCAGTACTTC
few	-	TRBJ1-2	TRBV7-3	14	CASSELGQIYGYTF	TGTGCCAGCAGCGAATTAGGACAGATCTATGGCTACACCTTC
few	TRBD1	TRBJ1-5	TRBV5-1	14	CASSLGQGDQPQHF	TGCGCCAGCAGCCTAGGACAGGGTGATCAGCCCCAGCATTTT
-	-	TRBJ1-6	TRBV11-2	12	CASSPTSPPLHF	TGTGCCAGCAGCCCGACAAGTCCACCCCTCCACTTT
few	TRBD1	TRBJ2-2	TRBV11-2	17	CASSPGQGPDWTGELFF	TGTGCCAGCAGCCCAGGACAGGGCCCCGATTGGACCGGGGAGCTGTTTTTT
-	TRBD2	TRBJ2-5	TRBV5-1	18	CASSFSGLAGDGQETQYF	TGCGCCAGCAGCTTCAGTGGACTAGCGGGAGACGGGCAAGAGACCCAGTACTTC
-	-	TRBJ1-1	TRBV30	13	CAWIVERNTEAFF	TGTGCCTGGATTGTGGAGAGGAACACTGAAGCTTTCTTT
-	TRBD1	TRBJ2-7	TRBV4-2	16	CASSRLSGTGTYEQYF	TGTGCCAGCAGCCGCTTATCCGGGACAGGAACCTACGAGCAGTACTTC
few	TRBD1	TRBJ2-3	TRBV5-4	14	CASSLQGVADTQYF	TGTGCCAGCAGCTTGCAGGGGGTGGCAGATACGCAGTATTTT
few	-	TRBJ1-2	TRBV6-6	14	CASRSQRGHYGYTF	TGTGCCAGCAGATCCCAGCGGGGGCACTATGGCTACACCTTC
few	-	TRBJ1-2	TRBV19	16	CASGIPGEPAVYGYTF	TGTGCCAGTGGAATACCAGGGGAGCCAGCCGTATATGGCTACACCTTC
-	TRBD1	TRBJ1-1	TRBV29-1	14	CSVGPGQGDTEAFF	TGCAGCGTTGGCCCCGGACAGGGTGACACTGAAGCTTTCTTT
-	-	TRBJ1-1	TRBV5-1	13	CASGFRGNTEAFF	TGCGCCAGCGGATTCAGGGGGAACACTGAAGCTTTCTTT
-	TRBD1	TRBJ1-5	TRBV30	15	CAWSAGTGGPQPQHF	TGTGCCTGGAGCGCCGGGACAGGGGGCCCTCAGCCCCAGCATTTT
-	-	TRBJ2-7	TRBV5-6	16	CASSLATGLSSYEQYF	TGTGCCAGCAGCTTGGCTACGGGACTGAGCTCCTACGAGCAGTACTTC
-	-	TRBJ2-2	TRBV6-1	13	CASTEQGTGELFF	TGTGCCAGCACTGAACAGGGAACCGGGGAGCTGTTTTTT
few	TRBD2	TRBJ2-1	TRBV6-1	17	CASSGLAGGLIANEQFF	TGTGCCAGCAGTGGACTAGCGGGAGGCCTGATTGCGAATGAGCAGTTCTTC
few	TRBD1	TRBJ1-2	TRBV2	15	CASSETTGTGGGYTF	TGTGCCAGCAGTGAAACCACCGGGACAGGCGGAGGCTACACCTTC
-	-	TRBJ1-2	TRBV28	15	CASAIRSGINYGYTF	TGTGCCAGCGCAATCCGGTCAGGGATAAACTATGGCTACACCTTC
-	TRBD2	TRBJ2-7	TRBV9	17	CASSPSSVSGGFYEQYF	TGTGCCAGCAGCCCCTCATCGGTCAGCGGGGGTTTCTACGAGCAGTACTTC
-	-	TRBJ2-1	TRBV6-5	12	CASSHGLEPLLF	TGTGCCAGCAGTCACGGACTTGAACCGTTACTCTTC
-	TRBD1	TRBJ2-5	TRBV25-1	16	CASSDLRTGGSETQYF	TGTGCCAGCAGTGATTTGCGGACAGGCGGGTCGGAGACCCAGTACTTC
-	-	TRBJ1-2	TRBV9	14	CASSVQAGRQSYTF	TGTGCCAGCAGCGTTCAGGCAGGGAGGCAGAGCTACACCTTC
few	TRBD2	TRBJ2-3	TRBV7-2	16	CASSTHSAGGTDTQYF	TGTGCCAGCAGCACCCATTCTGCGGGAGGCACAGATACGCAGTATTTT
few	TRBD2	TRBJ2-1	TRBV30	15	CAWSRLAGAYNEQFF	TGTGCCTGGAGCCGGCTAGCGGGGGCTTACAATGAGCAGTTCTTC
few	-	TRBJ1-2	TRBV30	14	CAWDTGSSYYGYTF	TGTGCCTGGGATACAGGGTCAAGCTACTATGGCTACACCTTC
-	-	TRBJ2-3	TRBV11-3	15	CASSIQGRSTDTQYF	TGTGCCAGCAGCATACAGGGCCGGAGCACAGATACGCAGTATTTT
-	-	TRBJ2-3	TRBV5-1	13	CASSSGGTDTQYF	TGCGCCAGCAGTTCCGGGGGCACAGATACGCAGTATTTT
-	-	TRBJ1-4	TRBV7-9	18	CASSPPRTAGTTNEKLFF	TGTGCCAGCAGTCCGCCGCGGACAGCAGGGACAACTAATGAAAAACTGTTTTTT
-	-	TRBJ1-2	TRBV4-1	13	CASSQVRGAGYTF	TGCGCCAGCAGCCAAGTTCGCGGGGCCGGCTACACCTTC
few	TRBD2	TRBJ2-1	TRBV5-1	15	CASSLTSGGYNEQFF	TGCGCCAGCAGCTTAACTAGCGGGGGCTACAATGAGCAGTTCTTC
few	TRBD2	TRBJ2-2	TRBV11-2	17	CASSRGLAGGNTGELFF	TGTGCCAGCAGCCGGGGGTTAGCGGGGGGGAACACCGGGGAGCTGTTTTTT